Below are 21 T cell receptor beta chains sequenced from a single sample in a study of T-cell memory formation after mild COVID-19. TCRdb re-derived calls from the 5' RACE reads in MiXCR, one entry per CDR3 protein. The sample lists roughly 350,000 distinct CDR3 sequences, around 27% occurring once. Material: PBMCs or a T cell subset sorted from them (not recorded which). The source is an adult woman who had mild COVID-19 (a few samples of this study predate the infection). Cell type and time point are not known.

In its sample, this clonotype was seen a few times. The chain is built from TRBV12-3 or TRBV12-4 and TRBJ2-2, with 7 nucleotides matching TRBD1. V was clipped by 6 bases and J by 4 bases; unmatched bases: 8. The CDR3 length is 15 residues. CDR3 DNA: TGTGCCAGCAGCCTCAGACAGGGCCCCACCGGGGAGCTGTTTTTT. Residues: CASSLRQGPTGELFF.

The table lists this clonotype with a few counts. The genes are TRBV24-1 and TRBJ2-7, with D unclear. Germline V lookup: CDR1 KGHDR, CDR2 SFDVKD. The length of the CDR3 is 13 residues. V was trimmed by 1 base and J by 4 bases, leaving 7 bases between them. In DNA form, the CDR3 reads TGTGCCACCAGTGATTTACCCTGGTACGAGCAGTACTTC. It translates to CATSDLPWYEQYF.

This clonotype was found a few times. The chain couples TRBV3-1 to TRBJ2-7; 14 positions agree with TRBD2. J was trimmed by 4 bases and V by 4 bases; bases with no gene match: 6. The CDR3 consists of 16 residues. Germline CDR1 and CDR2: LGHDT and YNNKEL (reference sequence). CDR3 DNA: TGTGCCAGCAGCCCAGGACTAGCGGGAGGCCCATACGAGCAGTACTTC. Translated: CASSPGLAGGPYEQYF.

The V call is TRBV3-1, the J call TRBJ2-7, with D unclear. CDR3 length: 14 amino acids. V dropped 0 bases and J dropped 2 bases, with 8 bases sitting between them. Germline CDR1 is LGHDT and CDR2 is YNNKEL (reference sequence). In nucleotides, the CDR3 is TGTGCCAGCAGCCAAGATGGGCAGCCCTACGAGCAGTACTTC. This sequence encodes CASSQDGQPYEQYF.

The chain uses TRBV7-6 and TRBJ2-2; 8 nucleotides match TRBD1. CDR1 is SGHVS, CDR2 FNYEAQ, per germline. The CDR3 totals 16 residues. J gave up 3 bases and V 3 bases, and 6 bases lay outside the gene matches. The CDR3 region is CASSFPTGVYTGELFF. DNA of the CDR3: TGTGCCAGCAGCTTCCCGACAGGGGTGTACACCGGGGAGCTGTTTTTT.

In its sample, this clonotype was seen a few times. V and J are TRBV11-2 and TRBJ2-1; the D gene could be TRBD1 or TRBD2 (6 bases each). Germline CDR1 and CDR2: SGHAT and FQNNGV. The CDR3 sequence is 15 residues long. The V and J ends lost 1 base and 7 bases respectively, with 14 bases between them. Here the CDR3 reads CASSLGRGLRNEQFF. As DNA, the CDR3 is TGTGCCAGCAGCTTAGGACGGGGGCTGCGAAATGAGCAGTTCTTC.

As for this clonotype: One end of the junction is discordant with germline, which a read error may explain. The DNA of the CDR3 is TGTGCCAGCAGTTACTTCGATCAGTCCCAGCATTTT. Translation gives CASSYFDQSQHF. The chain has TRBV6-2 or TRBV6-3 and TRBJ1-5; D is unclear. The germline CDR1 and CDR2 sequences are MNHEY and SVGEGT. The CDR3 consists of 12 residues.

In its sample, this clonotype was seen a few times. The rearrangement links TRBV24-1 to TRBJ2-1, with 7 nucleotides matching TRBD2. Germline loops: CDR1 KGHDR, CDR2 SFDVKD. Losses at the gene ends were 3 bases for V and 4 bases for J; bases not matched to a gene: 5. This CDR3 comprises 15 residues. The CDR3 protein is CATSDRGGLYNEQFF. The CDR3 nucleotides read TGTGCCACCAGTGATCGCGGGGGACTATACAATGAGCAGTTCTTC.

This clonotype was detected a few times. The chain recombines TRBV9 with TRBJ2-1, with a weak D call TRBD1 (6 bases). The V end lost 0 bases, the J end lost 5 bases, and 12 bases lay between the germline ends. The CDR3 contains 15 residues. Germline V lookup: CDR1 SGDLS, CDR2 YYNGEE. The CDR3, as DNA: TGTGCCAGCAGCGTAGGTGGGGGCCCCAACAATGAGCAGTTCTTC. It codes for CASSVGGGPNNEQFF.

The J gene is TRBJ2-3, the V gene TRBV5-1; D remains unclear. The germline gives CDR1 SGHRS, CDR2 YFSETQ. There are 15 residues in the CDR3. The V gene lost 0 bases and the J gene lost 2 bases, with 10 bases spanning the gap. This chain's CDR3 is CASSLEADPTDTQYF. In DNA form, the CDR3 reads TGCGCCAGCAGCTTGGAGGCAGACCCCACAGATACGCAGTATTTT.

This clonotype was found a few times. The V gene is TRBV20-1, the J gene TRBJ1-1; 8 bases align to TRBD1. This CDR3 comprises 14 residues. The V and J ends lost 7 bases and 1 base, in that order; junction bases with no gene match: 8. The germline CDR1 and CDR2 sequences are DFQATT and SNEGSKA (reference sequence). In nucleotides, the CDR3 is TGCAGTGGATATGGACAGGGCTCGAACACTGAAGCTTTCTTT. This translates into CSGYGQGSNTEAFF.

The chain uses TRBV5-1 and TRBJ2-7; 8 bases line up with TRBD1. The J segment lost 5 bases and the V segment lost 1 base, leaving 8 bases of the junction unmatched. The length of the CDR3 is 15 residues. CDR1 SGHRS and CDR2 YFSETQ come from the germline V gene. The CDR3, as DNA: TGCGCCAGCAGCTTGTACGGACAGGGAAACGACGAGCAGTACTTC. This codes for CASSLYGQGNDEQYF.

V usage is TRBV4-2 and J usage is TRBJ2-7; D gene uncertain. The germline gives CDR1 LGHNA, CDR2 YNFKEQ. This CDR3 is 14 amino acids long. The V end lost 0 bases, the J end lost 6 bases, and 12 bases lay between the germline ends. In DNA form, the CDR3 reads TGTGCCAGCAGCCAAGATCTCGCTGCAGGCGAGCAGTACTTC. This gives the protein CASSQDLAAGEQYF.

This clonotype was detected many times. The V call is TRBV27, the J call TRBJ2-5; TRBD2 aligns across 8 bases. CDR1 and CDR2 (germline): MNHEY, SMNVEV (reference sequence). This CDR3 contains 14 residues. The J segment lost 5 bases and the V segment lost 3 bases, leaving 5 bases of the junction unmatched. CDR3 bases: TGTGCCAGCAGTTTCGGGGGGGGCAAGGAGACCCAGTACTTC. It encodes CASSFGGGKETQYF.

The chain has TRBV11-2 and TRBJ2-3; 9 bases map to TRBD2. The CDR3 sequence is 15 residues long. Trimming cost V 5 bases and J 0 bases; bases outside gene matches: 3. CDR1 is SGHAT and CDR2 is FQNNGV in the germline V gene. DNA of the CDR3: TGTGCCAGCAGCGGGACTAGCCACAGCACAGATACGCAGTATTTT. Translated, it gives CASSGTSHSTDTQYF.

The V call is TRBV3-1, the J call TRBJ1-3; no reliable D call. Germline V gives CDR1 LGHDT, CDR2 YNNKEL (reference sequence). The CDR3 is 13 residues long. The V end lost 4 bases, the J end lost 8 bases, and 12 bases lay between the germline ends. CDR3 DNA: TGTGCCAGCAGCCCCGGACGGCCAGACACCATATATTTT. Residues: CASSPGRPDTIYF.

The V call is TRBV18, the J call TRBJ2-5; possibly TRBD1 for D (6 bases). CDR3 size: 13 residues. Deletions cut 2 bases from V and 4 bases from J, with 8 bases between. Germline CDR1 and CDR2: KGHSH and LQKENI. The CDR3 bases are TGTGCCAGCTCACCAGACAGGCGAGAGACCCAGTACTTC. It yields the protein CASSPDRRETQYF.

This chain links TRBV12-3 or TRBV12-4 with TRBJ2-1; 9 bases match TRBD1. This CDR3 comprises 16 residues. Germline trimming cut 7 bases from V and 5 bases from J; bases unmatched to any gene: 12. CDR3 in amino acids: CASTSWSDRGNNEQFF. Written as DNA, the CDR3 is TGTGCCAGCACCTCATGGTCCGACAGGGGGAACAATGAGCAGTTCTTC.

A few counts support this clonotype. This sequence joins TRBV25-1 and TRBJ2-7; D ambiguous. This CDR3 region has 15 residues. The ends were cut back, 6 bases at V and 1 base at J, with 16 bases in the middle. CDR1 is MGHDK and CDR2 is SYGVNS in the germline V gene. The chain's CDR3 is CASRGKGSLSYEQYF. The CDR3 DNA reads TGTGCCAGCAGGGGTAAAGGCTCTCTATCCTACGAGCAGTACTTC.

The chain combines TRBV12-3 or TRBV12-4 with TRBJ1-2; unclear D gene. Trimming pared 8 bases from V and 8 bases from J, leaving 12 bases between. The CDR3 is made up of 11 amino acids. CDR3 amino acids: CASFNLGGYTF. The CDR3 nucleotides are TGTGCCAGCTTCAACCTTGGAGGCTACACCTTC.

This clonotype was counted between two and nine times. The chain couples TRBV5-1 to TRBJ1-4; TRBD1 aligns across 7 bases. J was trimmed by 7 bases and V by 0 bases; bases with no gene match: 9. In germline, CDR1 is SGHRS, CDR2 YFSETQ. The CDR3 length is 16 residues. The CDR3 DNA follows: TGCGCCAGCAGCTTGGAGATGACAGGGAGGGGTGAAAAACTGTTTTTT. Translated: CASSLEMTGRGEKLFF.